This TCR beta chain was captured by sequencing in a study of T-cell memory formation after mild COVID-19. Germline V gene data show CDR1 as MGHRA and CDR2 as YSYEKL. The CDR3 has 18 amino acids. Losses at the gene ends were 4 bases for V and 0 bases for J; bases not matched to a gene: 13. TCRdb re-derived calls from the 5' RACE reads in MiXCR, one entry per CDR3 protein. Of over 95,000 distinct CDR3 sequences in the sample, approximately 21% were seen once. The sample comprised PBMCs or a T cell subset sorted from them (not recorded which). This rearrangement joins TRBV4-1 to TRBJ2-3, with 7 bases lining up with TRBD2. The source of this sequence is a man in his late teens or twenties who had mild COVID-19 (a few samples of this study predate the infection). Cell type and time point are not known. For the CDR3, the DNA is TGCGCCAGCAGCCCCTGGGGGGGGACCTATTCTAGCACAGATACGCAGTATTTT. It specifies CASSPWGGTYSSTDTQYF.